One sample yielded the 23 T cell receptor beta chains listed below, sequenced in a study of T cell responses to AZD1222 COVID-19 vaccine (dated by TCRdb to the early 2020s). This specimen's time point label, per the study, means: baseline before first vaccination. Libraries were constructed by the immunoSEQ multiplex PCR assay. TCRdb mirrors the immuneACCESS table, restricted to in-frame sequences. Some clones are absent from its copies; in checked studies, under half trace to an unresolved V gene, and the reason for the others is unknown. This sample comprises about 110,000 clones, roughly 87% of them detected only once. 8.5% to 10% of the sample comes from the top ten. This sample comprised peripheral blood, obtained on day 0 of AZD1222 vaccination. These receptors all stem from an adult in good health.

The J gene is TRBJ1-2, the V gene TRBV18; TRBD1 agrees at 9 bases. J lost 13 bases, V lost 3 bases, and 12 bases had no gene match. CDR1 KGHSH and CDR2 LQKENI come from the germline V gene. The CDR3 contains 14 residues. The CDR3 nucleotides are TGTGCCAGCTCACCGAACCAGGGACAGGGTAAATTCACCTTC. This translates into CASSPNQGQGKFTF.

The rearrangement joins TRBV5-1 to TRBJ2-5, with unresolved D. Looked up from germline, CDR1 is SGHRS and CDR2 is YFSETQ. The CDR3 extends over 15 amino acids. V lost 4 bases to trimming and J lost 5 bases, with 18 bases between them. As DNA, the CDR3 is TGCGCCAGCAGCATTCATGGCGAACTGGGTGAGACCCAGTACTTC. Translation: CASSIHGELGETQYF.

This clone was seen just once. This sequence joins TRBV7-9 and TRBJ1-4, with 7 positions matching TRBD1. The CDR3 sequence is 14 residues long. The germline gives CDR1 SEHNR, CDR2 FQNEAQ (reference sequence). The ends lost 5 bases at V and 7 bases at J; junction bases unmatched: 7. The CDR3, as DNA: TGTGCCAGCAGCCCGGGACAGTTGCCTGAAAAACTGTTTTTT. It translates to CASSPGQLPEKLFF.

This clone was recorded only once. DNA of the CDR3: TGTGCCACCTCGACTAGCGGGAGGGCCTGGGAGCAGTACTTC. Protein sequence: CATSTSGRAWEQYF. This rearrangement joins TRBV6-6 to TRBJ2-7, with 14 nucleotides matching TRBD2. With 10 bases clipped from V and 7 bases from J, the junction kept 9 bases outside the gene matches. CDR1 and CDR2 from the germline V gene are MNHNY and SVGAGI (reference sequence). CDR3 length equals 14 residues.

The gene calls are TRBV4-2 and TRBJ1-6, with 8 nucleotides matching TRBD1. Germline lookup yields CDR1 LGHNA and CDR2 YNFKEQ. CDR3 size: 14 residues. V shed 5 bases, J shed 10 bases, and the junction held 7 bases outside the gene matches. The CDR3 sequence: CASSYGQGRSPLHF. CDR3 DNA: TGTGCCAGCAGCTATGGACAGGGAAGATCACCCCTCCACTTT.

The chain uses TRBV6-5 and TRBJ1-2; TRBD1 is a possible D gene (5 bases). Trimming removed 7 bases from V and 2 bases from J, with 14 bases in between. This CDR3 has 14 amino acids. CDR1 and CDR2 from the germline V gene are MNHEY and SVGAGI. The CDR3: CASTHLGTNYGYTF. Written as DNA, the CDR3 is TGTGCCAGCACCCACTTAGGGACGAACTATGGCTACACCTTC.

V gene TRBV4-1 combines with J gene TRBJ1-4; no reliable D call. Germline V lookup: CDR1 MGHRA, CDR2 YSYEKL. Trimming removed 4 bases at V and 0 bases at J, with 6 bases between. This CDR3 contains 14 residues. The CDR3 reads CASSLGSTNEKLFF. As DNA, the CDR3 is TGCGCCAGCAGCCTCGGATCAACTAATGAAAAACTGTTTTTT.

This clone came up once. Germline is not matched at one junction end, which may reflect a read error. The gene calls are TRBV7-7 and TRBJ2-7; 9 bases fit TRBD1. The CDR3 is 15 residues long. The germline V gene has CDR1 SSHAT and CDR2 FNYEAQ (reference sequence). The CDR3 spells CASSSGTGTYYEQYF. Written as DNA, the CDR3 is TGTGCTAGCAGCTCCGGGACAGGGACTTACTACGAGCAGTACTTC.

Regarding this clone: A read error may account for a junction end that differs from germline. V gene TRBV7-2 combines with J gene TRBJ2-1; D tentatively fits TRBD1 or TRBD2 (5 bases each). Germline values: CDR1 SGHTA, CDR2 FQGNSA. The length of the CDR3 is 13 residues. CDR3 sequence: CASSLALGDSRFF. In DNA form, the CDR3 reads TGTGCCAGCAGCCTAGCCTTGGGGGATAGTAGGTTCTTC.

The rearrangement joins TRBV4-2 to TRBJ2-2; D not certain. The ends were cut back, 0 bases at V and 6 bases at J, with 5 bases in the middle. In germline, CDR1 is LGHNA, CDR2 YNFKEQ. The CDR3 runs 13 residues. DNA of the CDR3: TGTGCCAGCAGCCAAGATAACCCCGGGGAGCTGTTTTTT. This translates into CASSQDNPGELFF.

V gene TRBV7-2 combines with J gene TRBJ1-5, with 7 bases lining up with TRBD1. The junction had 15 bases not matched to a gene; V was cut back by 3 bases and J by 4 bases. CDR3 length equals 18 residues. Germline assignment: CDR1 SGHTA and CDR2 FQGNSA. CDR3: CASSFTYSLGTDNQPQHF. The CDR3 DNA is TGTGCCAGCAGCTTCACCTATTCCCTCGGGACAGATAATCAGCCCCAGCATTTT.

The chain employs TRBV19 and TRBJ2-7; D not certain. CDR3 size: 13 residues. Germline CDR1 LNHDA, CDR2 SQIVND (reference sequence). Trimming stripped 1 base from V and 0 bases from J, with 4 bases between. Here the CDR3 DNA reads TGTGCCAGTAGTATAGTACTCTCCTACGAGCAGTACTTC. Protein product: CASSIVLSYEQYF.

In DNA form, the CDR3 reads TGTGCCAGCAGTAACCAGGGAGGTTATGGCTACACCTTC. This encodes CASSNQGGYGYTF. The chain employs TRBV6-6 and TRBJ1-2, with D tentatively TRBD1 (5 bases). Deletions cut 5 bases from V and 5 bases from J, with 12 bases between. Per the germline V gene, CDR1 is MNHNY and CDR2 is SVGAGI (reference sequence). This CDR3 spans 13 amino acids.

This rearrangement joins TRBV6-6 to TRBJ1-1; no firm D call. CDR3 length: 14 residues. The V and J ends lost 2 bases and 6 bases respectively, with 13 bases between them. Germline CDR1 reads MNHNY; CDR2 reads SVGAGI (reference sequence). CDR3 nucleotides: TGTGCCAGCAGTTACCCTCCCCAGTACCCTGAAGCTTTCTTT. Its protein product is CASSYPPQYPEAFF.

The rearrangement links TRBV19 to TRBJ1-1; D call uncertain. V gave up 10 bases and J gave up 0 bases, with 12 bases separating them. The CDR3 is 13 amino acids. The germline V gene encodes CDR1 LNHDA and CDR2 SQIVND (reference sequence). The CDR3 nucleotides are TGTGCCATCCGTAGGGCATTGAACACTGAAGCTTTCTTT. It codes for CAIRRALNTEAFF.

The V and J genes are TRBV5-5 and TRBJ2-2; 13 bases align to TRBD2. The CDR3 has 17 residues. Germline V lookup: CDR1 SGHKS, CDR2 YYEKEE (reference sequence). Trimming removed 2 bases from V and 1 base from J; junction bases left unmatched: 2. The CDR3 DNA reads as TGTGCCAGCAGCTTCGGGACTAGCGGGGTGAACACCGGGGAGCTGTTTTTT. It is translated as CASSFGTSGVNTGELFF.

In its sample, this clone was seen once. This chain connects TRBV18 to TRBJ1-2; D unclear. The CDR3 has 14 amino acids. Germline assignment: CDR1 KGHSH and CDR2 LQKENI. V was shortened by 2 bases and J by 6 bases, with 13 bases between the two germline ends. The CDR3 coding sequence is TGTGCCAGCTCACCAGGCACGGCTTCCGATGGCTACACCTTC. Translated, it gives CASSPGTASDGYTF.

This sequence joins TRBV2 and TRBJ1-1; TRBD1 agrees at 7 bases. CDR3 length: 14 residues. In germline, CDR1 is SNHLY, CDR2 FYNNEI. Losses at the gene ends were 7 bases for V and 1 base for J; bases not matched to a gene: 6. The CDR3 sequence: CASKQGTANTEAFF. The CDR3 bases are TGTGCCAGCAAACAAGGGACAGCGAACACTGAAGCTTTCTTT.

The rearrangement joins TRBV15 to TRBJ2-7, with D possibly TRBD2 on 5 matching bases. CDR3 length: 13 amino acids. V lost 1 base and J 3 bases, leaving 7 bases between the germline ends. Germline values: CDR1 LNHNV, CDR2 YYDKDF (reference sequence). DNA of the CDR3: TGTGCCACCAGCAGAGGAACTAGCTACGAGCAGTACTTC. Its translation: CATSRGTSYEQYF.

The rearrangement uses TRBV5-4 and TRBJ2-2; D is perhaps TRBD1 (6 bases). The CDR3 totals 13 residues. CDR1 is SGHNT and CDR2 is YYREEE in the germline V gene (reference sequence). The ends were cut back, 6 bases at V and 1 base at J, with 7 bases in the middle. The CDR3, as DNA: TGTGCCAGCACCAGGGGGAACACCGGGGAGCTGTTTTTT. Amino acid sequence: CASTRGNTGELFF.

CDR3 coding DNA: TGTGCCAGTAGTATGGGACAGGGGGCGCAGAGGTCTGGAAACACCATATATTTT. As protein: CASSMGQGAQRSGNTIYF. This chain uses TRBV19 with TRBJ1-3, with TRBD1 matching over 12 bases. Germline CDR1 and CDR2: LNHDA and SQIVND (reference sequence). CDR3 length: 18 amino acids. V lost 3 bases, J lost 1 base, and 7 bases stayed unmatched. Complete variable domain (other parts from reference TRBV19 and TRBJ1-3): DGGITQSPKYLFRKEGQNVTLSCEQNLNHDAMYWYRQDPGQGLRLIYYSQIVNDFQKGDIAEGYSVSREKKESFPLTVTSAQKNPTAFYLCASSMGQGAQRSGNTIYFGEGSWLTVV.

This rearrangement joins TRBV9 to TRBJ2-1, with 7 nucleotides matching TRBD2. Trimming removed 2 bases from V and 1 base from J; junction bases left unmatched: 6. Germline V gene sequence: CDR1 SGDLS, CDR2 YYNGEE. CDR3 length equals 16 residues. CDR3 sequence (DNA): TGTGCCAGCAGCGTGACCAGCGGGGTTTCCTACAATGAGCAGTTCTTC. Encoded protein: CASSVTSGVSYNEQFF.

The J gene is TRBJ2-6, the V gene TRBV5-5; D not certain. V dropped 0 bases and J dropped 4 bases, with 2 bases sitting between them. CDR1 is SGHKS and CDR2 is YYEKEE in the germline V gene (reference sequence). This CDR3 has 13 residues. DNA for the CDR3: TGTGCCAGCAGCTTGGAGGGGGCCAACGTCCTGACTTTC. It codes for CASSLEGANVLTF.